This T cell receptor beta chain was retrieved from a study of T cell responses to AZD1222 COVID-19 vaccine. The data were produced by immunoSEQ multiplex PCR, yet TCRdb's version contains in-frame clones alone and is incomplete. The sample holds more than 75,000 clones; around 82% are singletons and the top ten take about 1.3%. Study results and limitations: CD4 TCRs linked to vaccination spanned spike, dominating at 160-218 and 743-854. Epitopes outside B.1.351 and B.1.1.7 mutated regions reportedly drew nearly half of spike TCRs.

The CDR3 is made up of 17 amino acids. Germline CDR1 reads SGHTA; CDR2 reads FQGNSA. V dropped 3 bases and J dropped 2 bases, with 17 bases sitting between them. The sample holds one count of this clone. Its antigen remains unknown. It was second doses at about 4 or about 12 weeks that were pooled. V gene TRBV7-2 combines with J gene TRBJ2-4, with a tentative D call TRBD1 (5 bases). Material: peripheral blood, obtained 28 days after the second AZD1222 dose. The TCR comes from an adult who received the AZD1222 COVID-19 vaccine. CDR3 coding DNA: TGTGCCAGCAGCTTTCAGGGCGGATCCAGTCCCAAAAACATTCAGTACTTC. Amino acid sequence: CASSFQGGSSPKNIQYF.